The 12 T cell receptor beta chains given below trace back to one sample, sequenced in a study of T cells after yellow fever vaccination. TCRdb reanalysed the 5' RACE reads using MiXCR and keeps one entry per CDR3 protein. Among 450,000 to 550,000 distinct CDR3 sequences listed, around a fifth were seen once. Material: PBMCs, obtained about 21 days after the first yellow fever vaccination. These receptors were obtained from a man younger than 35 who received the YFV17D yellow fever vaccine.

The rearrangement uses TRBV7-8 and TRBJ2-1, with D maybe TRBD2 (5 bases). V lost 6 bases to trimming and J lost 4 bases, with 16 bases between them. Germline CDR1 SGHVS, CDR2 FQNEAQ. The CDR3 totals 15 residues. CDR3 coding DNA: TGTGCCAGCAGTCCACCGGGATCGAGATACAATGAGCAGTTCTTC. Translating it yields CASSPPGSRYNEQFF.

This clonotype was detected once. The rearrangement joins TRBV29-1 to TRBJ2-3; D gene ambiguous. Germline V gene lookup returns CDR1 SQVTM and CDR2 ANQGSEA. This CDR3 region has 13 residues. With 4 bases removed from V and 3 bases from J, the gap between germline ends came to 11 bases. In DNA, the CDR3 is TGCAGCGTTGTCCAAGCTAGGACAGATACGCAGTATTTT. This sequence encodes CSVVQARTDTQYF.

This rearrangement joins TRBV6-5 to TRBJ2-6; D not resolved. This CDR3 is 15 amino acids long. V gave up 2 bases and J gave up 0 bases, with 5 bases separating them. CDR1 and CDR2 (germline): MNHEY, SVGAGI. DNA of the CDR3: TGTGCCAGCAGTTACGGCAACTCTGGGGCCAACGTCCTGACTTTC. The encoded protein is CASSYGNSGANVLTF.

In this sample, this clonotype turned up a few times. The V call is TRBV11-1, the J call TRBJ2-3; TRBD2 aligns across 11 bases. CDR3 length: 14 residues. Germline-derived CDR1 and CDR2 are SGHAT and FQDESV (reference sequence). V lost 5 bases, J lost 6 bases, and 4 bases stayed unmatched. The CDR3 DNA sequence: TGTGCCAGCAGCAGACGGACTAGCGGGGATACGCAGTATTTT. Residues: CASSRRTSGDTQYF.

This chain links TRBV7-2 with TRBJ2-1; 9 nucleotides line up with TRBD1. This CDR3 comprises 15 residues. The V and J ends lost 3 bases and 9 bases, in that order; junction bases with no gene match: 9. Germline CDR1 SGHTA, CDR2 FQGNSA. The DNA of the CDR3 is TGTGCCAGCAGCTTCGTTTCGGGACAGGGCTTTGAGCAGTTCTTC. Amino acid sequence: CASSFVSGQGFEQFF.

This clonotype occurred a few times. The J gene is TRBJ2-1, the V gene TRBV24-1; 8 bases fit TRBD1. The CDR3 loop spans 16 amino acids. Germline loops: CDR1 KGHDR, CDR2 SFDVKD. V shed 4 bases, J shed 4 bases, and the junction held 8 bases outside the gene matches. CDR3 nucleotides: TGTGCCACCAGTGAAGGGGGGACAGGTCGGTACAATGAGCAGTTCTTC. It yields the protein CATSEGGTGRYNEQFF.

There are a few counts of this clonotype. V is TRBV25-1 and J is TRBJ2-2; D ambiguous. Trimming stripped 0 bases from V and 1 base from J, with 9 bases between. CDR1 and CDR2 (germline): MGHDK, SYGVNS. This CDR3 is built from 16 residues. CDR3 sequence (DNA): TGTGCCAGCAGTGAATATGGCACGGGGAACACCGGGGAGCTGTTTTTT. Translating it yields CASSEYGTGNTGELFF.

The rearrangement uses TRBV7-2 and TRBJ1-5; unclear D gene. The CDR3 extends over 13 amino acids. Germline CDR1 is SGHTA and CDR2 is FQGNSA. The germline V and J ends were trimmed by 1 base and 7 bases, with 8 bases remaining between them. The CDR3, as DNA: TGTGCCAGCAGCTTAGTAGCGGGACAGCCCCAGCATTTT. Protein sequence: CASSLVAGQPQHF.

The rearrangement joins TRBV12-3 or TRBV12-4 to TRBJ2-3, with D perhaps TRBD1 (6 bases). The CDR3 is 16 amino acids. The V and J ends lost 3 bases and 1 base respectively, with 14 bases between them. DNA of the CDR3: TGTGCCAGCAGTTTCGGCGACAGGCACCGCACAGATACGCAGTATTTT. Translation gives CASSFGDRHRTDTQYF.

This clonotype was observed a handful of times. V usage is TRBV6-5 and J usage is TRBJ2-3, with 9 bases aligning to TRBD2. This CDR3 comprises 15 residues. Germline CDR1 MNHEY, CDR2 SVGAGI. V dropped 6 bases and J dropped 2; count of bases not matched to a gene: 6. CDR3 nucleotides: TGTGCCAGCAGCCCAGCGGGGGGACTCACAGATACGCAGTATTTT. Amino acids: CASSPAGGLTDTQYF.

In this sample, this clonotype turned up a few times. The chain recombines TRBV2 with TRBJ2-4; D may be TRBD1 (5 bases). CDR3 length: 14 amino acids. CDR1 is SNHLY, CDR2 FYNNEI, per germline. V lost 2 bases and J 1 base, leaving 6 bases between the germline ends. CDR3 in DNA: TGTGCCAGCAGTGAAAACAGGGCCAAAAACATTCAGTACTTC. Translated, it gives CASSENRAKNIQYF.

CDR3 region: CASSLGPGGTLHF. DNA for the CDR3: TGCGCCAGCAGCTTGGGGCCGGGGGGAACCCTCCACTTT. This sequence joins TRBV5-1 and TRBJ1-6; maybe TRBD1 (5 bases). This CDR3 is 13 amino acids long. Germline V gene data show CDR1 as SGHRS and CDR2 as YFSETQ. V gave up 0 bases and J gave up 14 bases, with 12 bases separating them.